Below, 28 T cell receptor beta chains from the same sample are listed, as sequenced in a study of blood T cell repertoires in COVID-19. Sequencing was performed with immunoSEQ multiplex PCR; in TCRdb, only in-frame clones are kept and a portion is missing. The sample gives over 150,000 clones, about 79% of which show up once; less than 15% is in the top ten. Material for sequencing was peripheral blood. The receptors stem from a human donor in a cohort sampled during active COVID-19.

The chain links TRBV5-5 to TRBJ2-7, with D possibly TRBD1 on 6 matching bases. The CDR3 covers 15 residues. V was clipped by 4 bases and J by 2 bases, with 16 bases between them. The germline CDR1 and CDR2 sequences are SGHKS and YYEKEE (reference sequence). The CDR3 is CASSPTGTLPYEQYF. The CDR3 DNA reads as TGTGCCAGCAGCCCGACCGGGACACTCCCCTACGAGCAGTACTTC.

The rearrangement links TRBV3-1 (or the pseudogene TRBV3-2) to TRBJ2-2; 7 nucleotides align to TRBD2. The V and J ends lost 0 bases and 5 bases, in that order; junction bases with no gene match: 9. The CDR3 is 17 amino acids. In germline, CDR1 is LGHDT, CDR2 YNNKEL (reference sequence). The CDR3 nucleotides are TGTGCCAGCAGCCAAGAAGGGAGGGAGAGTAATACCGGGGAGCTGTTTTTT. Translated: CASSQEGRESNTGELFF.

The CDR3 DNA sequence: TGTGCCAGCTGGAGCTCTGGAAACACCATATATTTT. Translating gives CASWSSGNTIYF. V gene TRBV27 combines with J gene TRBJ1-3, with D uncertain. The CDR3 spans 12 residues. V lost 8 bases and J lost 0, with 5 bases in between. Per the germline V gene, CDR1 is MNHEY and CDR2 is SMNVEV (reference sequence).

This clone was found once. The chain links TRBV5-1 to TRBJ1-2, with 7 nucleotides matching TRBD1. Trimming cost V 1 base and J 4 bases; bases outside gene matches: 4. Germline CDR1 is SGHRS and CDR2 is YFSETQ. The CDR3 is 14 residues long. The CDR3 bases are TGCGCCAGCAGCTTGACAGGGGTTCGCTATGGCTACACCTTC. This translates into CASSLTGVRYGYTF.

V and J are TRBV30 and TRBJ1-5; maybe TRBD1 (6 bases). The CDR3 is made up of 16 amino acids. CDR1 and CDR2 (germline): GTSNPN, SVGIG (reference sequence). Trimming pared 0 bases from V and 7 bases from J, leaving 19 bases between. The CDR3 spells CAWSVSGGGGAQPQHF. CDR3 nucleotides: TGTGCCTGGAGTGTATCTGGTGGGGGGGGCGCCCAGCCCCAGCATTTT.

Only one count was recorded for this clone. This chain links TRBV19 with TRBJ1-4; perhaps TRBD1 as D (6 bases). Germline CDR1 and CDR2: LNHDA and SQIVND (reference sequence). This CDR3 contains 17 residues. The germline V and J ends were trimmed by 0 bases and 0 bases, with 11 bases remaining between them. The DNA for the CDR3 is TGTGCCAGTAGTATAGAGCGGACAGTGGCAACTAATGAAAAACTGTTTTTT. Its protein product is CASSIERTVATNEKLFF.

The chain uses TRBV12-3 or TRBV12-4 and TRBJ2-7; TRBD1 matches at 7 bases. V dropped 5 bases and J dropped 3; count of bases not matched to a gene: 4. This CDR3 region has 13 residues. The DNA of the CDR3 is TGTGCCAGCAGTACAAACAGGGGCTACGAGCAGTACTTC. Protein sequence: CASSTNRGYEQYF.

V gene TRBV4-2 combines with J gene TRBJ1-5; D call uncertain. The V and J ends lost 0 bases and 6 bases respectively, with 6 bases between them. The CDR3 is 13 amino acids. Looked up from germline, CDR1 is LGHNA and CDR2 is YNFKEQ. CDR3 amino acids: CASSQDPSQPQHF. CDR3 sequence (DNA): TGTGCCAGCAGCCAAGACCCTTCTCAGCCCCAGCATTTT.

This clone came up once. The chain recombines TRBV11-1 with TRBJ2-7; 8 nucleotides align to TRBD2. This CDR3 is built from 14 residues. V lost 1 base to trimming and J lost 2 bases; unmatched junction nucleotides: 1. Germline loops: CDR1 SGHAT, CDR2 FQDESV (reference sequence). The CDR3 sequence is CASSLGRGAYEQYF. DNA for the CDR3: TGTGCCAGCAGCTTAGGGCGGGGGGCCTACGAGCAGTACTTC.

This clone has more than one count but fewer than ten. The chain uses TRBV6-5 and TRBJ2-1; 9 positions match TRBD2. Looked up from germline, CDR1 is MNHEY and CDR2 is SVGAGI. The CDR3 loop spans 14 amino acids. The V segment lost 4 bases and the J segment 9 bases; nucleotides outside the gene matches: 7. The CDR3 nucleotides read TGTGCCAGCAGTTCGGGACTAGCAAGGGGTGAGCAGTTCTTC. Protein sequence: CASSSGLARGEQFF.

The V call is TRBV28, the J call TRBJ2-3; TRBD2 agrees at 7 bases. CDR1 and CDR2 from the germline V gene are MDHEN and SYDVKM. J lost 5 bases, V lost 6 bases, and 11 bases had no gene match. This CDR3 has 15 residues. This CDR3 reads CASSEPSGLGDTQYF. In DNA form, the CDR3 reads TGTGCCAGCAGCGAACCTAGCGGCCTAGGAGATACGCAGTATTTT.

V gene TRBV5-1 combines with J gene TRBJ2-1; D may be TRBD1 (7 bases). CDR3 length: 18 residues. Germline lookup yields CDR1 SGHRS and CDR2 YFSETQ. Trimming removed 6 bases at V and 10 bases at J, with 32 bases between. CDR3 sequence: CASTGNRGGVLSSVEQFF. The DNA of the CDR3 is TGCGCCAGCACCGGGAACAGGGGCGGGGTTCTTTCTTCGGTGGAGCAGTTCTTC.

This sequence joins TRBV12-5 and TRBJ2-5, with D perhaps TRBD1 (5 bases). Germline assignment: CDR1 LGHNT and CDR2 FRNRAP. Trimming pared 2 bases from V and 1 base from J, leaving 8 bases between. This CDR3 contains 14 residues. The CDR3 spells CASGLSGPQETQYF. CDR3 bases: TGTGCTAGTGGTTTGTCAGGGCCCCAAGAGACCCAGTACTTC.

This clone was detected only once. The chain recombines TRBV6-5 with TRBJ2-1; D is unclear. This CDR3 region has 13 residues. Germline V lookup: CDR1 MNHEY, CDR2 SVGAGI. V was pared by 4 bases and J by 6 bases, with 10 bases between. The CDR3 sequence: CASSLRNPNEQFF. The CDR3 coding sequence is TGTGCCAGCAGTTTGAGGAACCCCAATGAGCAGTTCTTC.

This clone was seen a handful of times. This sequence joins TRBV11-2 and TRBJ2-7; D might be TRBD1 (6 bases). The V gene's germline CDR1 is SGHAT and CDR2 FQNNGV. The ends were cut back, 3 bases at V and 6 bases at J, with 12 bases in the middle. This CDR3 is 13 amino acids long. The CDR3 nucleotides read TGTGCCAGCAGCTTTCCCGTGGGGGCCGAGCAGTACTTC. This sequence encodes CASSFPVGAEQYF.

J is TRBJ2-1 and V is TRBV27, with 8 bases that match TRBD1. Trimming took 6 bases from V and 5 from J; bases not matched to a gene: 12. Looked up from germline, CDR1 is MNHEY and CDR2 is SMNVEV (reference sequence). This CDR3 is built from 16 residues. The CDR3 region is CASSPYTLTGDNEQFF. The CDR3 region has the DNA TGTGCCAGCAGCCCGTATACATTGACAGGGGACAATGAGCAGTTCTTC.

This clone was detected only a few times. The rearrangement links TRBV7-9 to TRBJ1-1; D unclear. The CDR3 has 13 amino acids. The ends were cut back, 3 bases at V and 0 bases at J, with 5 bases in the middle. Germline CDR1 SEHNR, CDR2 FQNEAQ (reference sequence). The CDR3 reads CASSLSLNTEAFF. The CDR3 DNA is TGTGCCAGCAGCTTGAGTTTGAACACTGAAGCTTTCTTT.

The J gene is TRBJ1-1, the V gene TRBV12-3 or TRBV12-4; D is possibly TRBD1 (6 bases). The CDR3 is 13 amino acids. Deletions cut 5 bases from V and 3 bases from J, with 10 bases between. The CDR3 loop is CASSRTEYTEAFF. The CDR3 nucleotides read TGTGCCAGCAGTCGGACAGAGTACACTGAAGCTTTCTTT.

J is TRBJ1-1 and V is TRBV6-6; D perhaps matches TRBD1 (5 bases). The V and J ends lost 0 bases and 0 bases respectively, with 11 bases between them. CDR1 is MNHNY, CDR2 SVGAGI, per germline (reference sequence). The CDR3 spans 16 residues. The CDR3: CASSYSPPDMNTEAFF. The DNA for the CDR3 is TGTGCCAGCAGTTACTCGCCCCCGGACATGAACACTGAAGCTTTCTTT.

This chain joins TRBV7-9 and TRBJ2-3; TRBD2 is a possible D gene (6 bases). Trimming shortened V by 5 bases and J by 5 bases, and 14 bases separated the two germline ends. Germline lookup yields CDR1 SEHNR and CDR2 FQNEAQ (reference sequence). The CDR3 totals 14 residues. Here the CDR3 reads CASSPARGEDTQYF. The CDR3 coding sequence is TGTGCCAGCAGCCCAGCCCGCGGGGAAGATACGCAGTATTTT.

This clone was recorded only once. The chain has TRBV6-5 and TRBJ2-7; TRBD2 matches 14 bases. Looked up from germline, CDR1 is MNHEY and CDR2 is SVGAGI. The CDR3 covers 15 residues. The J segment lost 9 bases and the V segment lost 5 bases, leaving 9 bases of the junction unmatched. In nucleotides, the CDR3 is TGTGCCAGCAGTCCTGGGACTAGCGGGAGTAAAGTGCAGTACTTC. Residues: CASSPGTSGSKVQYF.

This chain links TRBV9 with TRBJ2-1; 11 bases match TRBD2. Losses at the gene ends were 3 bases for V and 6 bases for J; bases not matched to a gene: 8. Germline CDR1 and CDR2: SGDLS and YYNGEE. The CDR3 is made up of 16 amino acids. The CDR3 protein is CASSAGSGRAGNEQFF. DNA of the CDR3: TGTGCCAGCAGCGCCGGTAGCGGGAGGGCCGGCAATGAGCAGTTCTTC.

Only a few counts were recorded for this clone. The J gene is TRBJ2-1, the V gene TRBV4-2; the D gene is possibly TRBD2 (6 bases). V was pared by 0 bases and J by 5 bases, with 14 bases between. The CDR3 is 16 amino acids. The germline V gene encodes CDR1 LGHNA and CDR2 YNFKEQ. Here the CDR3 reads CASSQDRRLEHNEQFF. CDR3 in DNA: TGTGCCAGCAGCCAAGATCGGCGACTAGAACACAATGAGCAGTTCTTC.

This chain connects TRBV6-5 to TRBJ1-1; 7 bases match TRBD1. Germline assignment: CDR1 MNHEY and CDR2 SVGAGI. Trimming cost V 6 bases and J 1 base; bases outside gene matches: 5. This CDR3 is 14 amino acids long. This chain's CDR3 is CASSPGGRNTEAFF. The CDR3 nucleotides are TGTGCCAGCAGCCCAGGGGGGCGGAACACTGAAGCTTTCTTT.

This sequence joins TRBV7-2 and TRBJ2-2; the match to TRBD2 covers 12 bases. The junction had 2 bases not matched to a gene; V was cut back by 1 base and J by 5 bases. Germline V gene data show CDR1 as SGHTA and CDR2 as FQGNSA. The CDR3 loop spans 16 amino acids. For the CDR3, the DNA is TGTGCCAGCAGCTTAGTTGGACTAGCGGGAACCGGGGAGCTGTTTTTT. Residues: CASSLVGLAGTGELFF.

This clone was picked up one time. J is TRBJ1-6 and V is TRBV5-1, with TRBD1 identical over 8 bases. CDR1 is SGHRS and CDR2 is YFSETQ in the germline V gene. J was trimmed by 7 bases and V by 4 bases; bases with no gene match: 4. CDR3 length equals 14 residues. The CDR3 DNA reads TGCGCCAGCAGCGACAGACAGGGGAATTCACCCCTCCACTTT. Protein product: CASSDRQGNSPLHF.

The chain employs TRBV11-2 and TRBJ1-5; D is undetermined. This CDR3 is built from 9 residues. Germline V gives CDR1 SGHAT, CDR2 FQNNGV. Trimming left V 8 bases short and J 12 bases short, with 8 bases between. The CDR3 DNA follows: TGTGCCAGCCCCTCGGGCCAGCATTTT. It codes for CASPSGQHF. Looking up the rest from reference TRBV11-2 and TRBJ1-5 gives the full variable domain: EAGVAQSPRYKIIEKRQSVAFWCNPISGHATLYWYQQILGQGPKLLIQFQNNGVVDDSQLPKDRFSAERLKGVDSTLKIQPAKLEDSAVYLCASPSGQHFGDGTRLSIL.

J is TRBJ1-1 and V is TRBV27; D unresolved. CDR3 size: 12 residues. The ends were cut back, 6 bases at V and 5 bases at J, with 10 bases in the middle. Germline CDR1 reads MNHEY; CDR2 reads SMNVEV (reference sequence). Here the CDR3 DNA reads TGTGCCAGCAGGACGGGAGCAACTGAAGCTTTCTTT. Translated: CASRTGATEAFF.